The 30 T cell receptor beta chains below come from one sample, sequenced in a study of CXCR3-negative and CXCR3-positive naive CD8 T cells. Study outcomes and limitations: The study found more hydrophobic TRB CDR3s in CXCR3-positive naive cells than in CXCR3-negative naive cells.

Their cognate antigens are unknown. Each TRB cDNA library was prepared by 5' RACE (with UMI labels). TCRdb reprocessed the 5' RACE reads, with one entry per CDR3 protein and no DNA. The table lists roughly 99,000 distinct CDR3 sequences. Source material: naive CXCR3+ CD8+ T cells from blood. Subset: CD45RO-CCR7+CD27+CD95- naive CD8+ T cells expressing CXCR3 (TNR3+). The receptors were gathered from a human donor in good health. Some clones in this sample may be carry-over from other donors' samples.

The V and J genes are TRBV29-1 and TRBJ2-2. The CDR3 totals 13 residues. Per germline, CDR1 SQVTM and CDR2 ANQGSEA. CDR3 in amino acids: CSVRSGNTGELFF.

This sequence joins TRBV20-1 and TRBJ2-7; TCRdb's D call of TRBD1 is untestable without DNA. Per germline, CDR1 DFQATT and CDR2 SNEGSKA (reference sequence). This CDR3 has 14 residues. The CDR3 loop reads CSASRQGVSYGQYF.

The chain combines TRBV7-9 with TRBJ2-1; TCRdb's D call, TRBD2, is unchecked because there is no DNA. The CDR3 has 12 amino acids. Germline-derived CDR1 and CDR2 are SEHNR and FQNEAQ (reference sequence). CDR3 protein: CASREDGNEQFF.

The chain combines TRBV4-3 with TRBJ2-2. CDR1 is LGHNA and CDR2 is YSLEER in the germline V gene. This CDR3 is 16 amino acids long. The CDR3 sequence is CASSQDTAENTGELFF.

V usage is TRBV10-3 and J usage is TRBJ2-5; TCRdb designates TRBD1, a call that cannot be tested without DNA. This CDR3 is built from 16 residues. Germline assignment: CDR1 ENHRY and CDR2 SYGVKD. The CDR3 sequence is CAISDNRGGVGETQYF.

The chain has TRBV15 and TRBJ2-2; TCRdb's assignment of TRBD1 cannot be checked, as there is no DNA. Germline V lookup: CDR1 LNHNV, CDR2 YYDKDF (reference sequence). The CDR3 contains 17 residues. The CDR3 loop is CATSRAFLDKNTGELFF.

The chain couples TRBV15 to TRBJ2-2; with no DNA, the TCRdb D assignment of TRBD1 cannot be verified. CDR1 and CDR2 (germline): LNHNV, YYDKDF (reference sequence). This CDR3 has 15 residues. The CDR3 reads CATSSGQGDTGELFF.

V is TRBV3-1 and J is TRBJ2-2. The CDR3 covers 12 residues. The germline gives CDR1 LGHDT, CDR2 YNNKEL (reference sequence). CDR3 in amino acids: CASSPPPGELFF.

The V gene is TRBV7-2, the J gene TRBJ1-2; TCRdb outputs TRBD1, but without DNA this stays unchecked. The CDR3 loop spans 17 amino acids. CDR1 SGHTA and CDR2 FQGNSA come from the germline V gene. This CDR3 is CASSFDTGTSFNYGYTF. The whole variable domain, remainder taken from reference TRBV7-2 and TRBJ1-2, is GAGVSQSPSNKVTEKGKDVELRCDPISGHTALYWYRQSLGQGLEFLIYFQGNSAPDKSGLPSDRFSAERTGGSVSTLTIQRTQQEDSAVYLCASSFDTGTSFNYGYTFGSGTRLTVV.

The chain has TRBV4-1 and TRBJ2-1; TCRdb lists TRBD1, though no DNA is available to test this call. The CDR3 loop spans 16 amino acids. Germline-derived CDR1 and CDR2 are MGHRA and YSYEKL. The CDR3 loop is CASSQDRGGGAIEQFF.

This chain connects TRBV6-6 to TRBJ2-7; absent DNA, TCRdb's TRBD1 call cannot be checked. Germline assignment: CDR1 MNHNY and CDR2 SVGAGI (reference sequence). This CDR3 comprises 13 residues. The CDR3 protein is CASSPLGGTEQYF.

The V gene is TRBV13, the J gene TRBJ2-2. CDR3 length equals 11 residues. Germline V gives CDR1 PRHDT, CDR2 FYEKMQ (reference sequence). CDR3 sequence: CASSAPGELFF.

V gene TRBV7-3 combines with J gene TRBJ2-4. Germline CDR1 SGHTA, CDR2 FQGTGA. This CDR3 is 15 amino acids long. The CDR3 sequence is CASSLLGSAKNIQYF.

This CDR3 reads CASSDPGLGGGDTQYF. The genes are TRBV12-3 or TRBV12-4 and TRBJ2-3; TCRdb calls TRBD2, which cannot be checked without DNA. The CDR3 covers 16 residues.

The V and J genes are TRBV23-1 and TRBJ2-1; no DNA is available, so the TRBD2 call from TCRdb remains unchecked. TRBV23-1 is an open reading frame whose function is uncertain. There are 17 residues in the CDR3. The CDR3 spells CASRTIVASESYNEQFF.

The chain recombines TRBV7-9 with TRBJ1-2; the TRBD1 assignment by TCRdb is unverifiable without DNA. There are 17 residues in the CDR3. Germline V lookup: CDR1 SEHNR, CDR2 FQNEAQ (reference sequence). CDR3 loop: CASSLGDREILNYGYTF.

This rearrangement joins TRBV7-6 to TRBJ2-1; TCRdb calls TRBD2, which cannot be checked without DNA. From germline, CDR1 is SGHVS and CDR2 FNYEAQ. The CDR3 runs to 16 residues. CDR3: CASSQTPSGRGHEQFF.

The CDR3 protein is CASSGRDTVQNIQYF. This sequence joins TRBV12-3 or TRBV12-4 and TRBJ2-4; TCRdb proposes TRBD1, but this gene call is untestable without DNA. The CDR3 covers 15 residues.

This chain uses TRBV20-1 with TRBJ2-7. Germline V gene lookup returns CDR1 DFQATT and CDR2 SNEGSKA (reference sequence). The CDR3 is made up of 15 amino acids. The CDR3 loop is CSARLTETSLSEQYF.

The chain employs TRBV12-3 or TRBV12-4 and TRBJ2-2. The CDR3 length is 15 residues. CDR3 loop: CASSLEPGNTGELFF.

V and J are TRBV12-3 or TRBV12-4 and TRBJ2-7. The CDR3 length is 12 residues. The CDR3 loop is CASKVGGYEQYF.

The rearrangement joins TRBV6-2 or TRBV6-3 to TRBJ2-2; checking the TCRdb D call of TRBD1 is not possible without DNA. The germline V gene encodes CDR1 MNHEY and CDR2 SVGEGT. This CDR3 is 17 amino acids long. The CDR3 region is CASSTFPGTGGSGELFF.

The rearrangement joins TRBV15 to TRBJ2-7; the TCRdb call, TRBD1, lacks DNA for checking. Looked up from germline, CDR1 is LNHNV and CDR2 is YYDKDF (reference sequence). This CDR3 spans 17 amino acids. The CDR3 region is CATSRDIAAGATYEQYF.

This chain links TRBV7-9 with TRBJ2-1. This CDR3 contains 13 residues. Germline CDR1 reads SEHNR; CDR2 reads FQNEAQ (reference sequence). CDR3: CASSLADYNEQFF. Filled out from reference TRBV7-9 and TRBJ2-1, the complete variable domain reads DTGVSQNPRHKITKRGQNVTFRCDPISEHNRLYWYRQTLGQGPEFLTYFQNEAQLEKSRLLSDRFSAERPKGSFSTLEIQRTEQGDSAMYLCASSLADYNEQFFGPGTRLTVL.

V and J are TRBV14 and TRBJ2-5; TCRdb gives TRBD1 as the D gene, but with no DNA this cannot be confirmed. In germline, CDR1 is SGHDN, CDR2 FVKESK. CDR3 length equals 17 residues. This chain's CDR3 is CASSQDRYGRPQETQYF.

The rearrangement joins TRBV29-1 to TRBJ2-3; the TCRdb D gene call, TRBD2, has no DNA to confirm it. Germline V CDR1 and CDR2: SQVTM, ANQGSEA. This CDR3 region has 15 residues. CDR3 amino acids: CSVYPGLNGVDTQYF.

The CDR3 sequence is CASSHTSGGAVFEQFF. J is TRBJ2-1 and V is TRBV4-3; TCRdb reports TRBD2, a call that lacks DNA to check it against. Germline lookup yields CDR1 LGHNA and CDR2 YSLEER. The length of the CDR3 is 16 residues.

The chain carries TRBV28 and TRBJ2-7; TCRdb calls TRBD2, which cannot be checked without DNA. In germline, CDR1 is MDHEN, CDR2 SYDVKM. The CDR3 loop spans 14 amino acids. The CDR3 protein is CASSFGSGGYEQYF.

The V call is TRBV12-3 or TRBV12-4, the J call TRBJ2-6; TCRdb's D call of TRBD1 is untestable without DNA. CDR3 size: 15 residues. CDR3 loop: CASTYRALGANVLTF.

The chain uses TRBV29-1 and TRBJ2-7; the TRBD1 assignment by TCRdb is unverifiable without DNA. In germline, CDR1 is SQVTM, CDR2 ANQGSEA. The CDR3 sequence is 15 residues long. The CDR3: CSVEDRDGLPYEQYF.